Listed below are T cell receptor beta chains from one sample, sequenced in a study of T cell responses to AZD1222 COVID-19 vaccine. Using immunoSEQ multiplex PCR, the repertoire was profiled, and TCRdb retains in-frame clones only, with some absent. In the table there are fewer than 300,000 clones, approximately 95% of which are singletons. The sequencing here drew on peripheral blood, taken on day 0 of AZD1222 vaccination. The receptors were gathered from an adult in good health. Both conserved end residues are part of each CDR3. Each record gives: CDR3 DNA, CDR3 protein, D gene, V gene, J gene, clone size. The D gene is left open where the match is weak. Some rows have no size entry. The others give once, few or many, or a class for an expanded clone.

TGTGCCAGCAGCACCCTCCTGGGCTCTCAAGAGACCCAGTACTTC	CASSTLLGSQETQYF	-	TRBV5-6	TRBJ2-5	-
TGCGCCAGCAGCCGTCTAGACTACGCGGGGGAGACCCAGTACTTC	CASSRLDYAGETQYF	-	TRBV4-1	TRBJ2-5	-
TGTGCCAGTACCAGGGGGACAAGACTTCGGAACACTGAAGCTTTCTTT	CASTRGTRLRNTEAFF	TRBD1	TRBV19	TRBJ1-1	-
TGCGCCAGCAGCTTGGAGGGTGACAGCAATCAGCCCCAGCATTTT	CASSLEGDSNQPQHF	-	TRBV5-1	TRBJ1-5	-
TGTGCCAGCAGTTACTCACAGGGCTCAACCTACGAGCAGTACTTC	CASSYSQGSTYEQYF	-	TRBV6-5	TRBJ2-7	-
TGTGCCAGCAGCAAAGGGGCCGGGGAAAACTATGGCTACACCTTC	CASSKGAGENYGYTF	-	TRBV21-1	TRBJ1-2	-
TGCGCCAGCAGCCAAGACTCGTTGGGCAATGAGCAGTTCTTC	CASSQDSLGNEQFF	-	TRBV4-1	TRBJ2-1	-
TGCGCCAGCTGCGGGGGCGACTCCTACAATGAGCAGTTCTTC	CASCGGDSYNEQFF	-	TRBV5-1	TRBJ2-1	once
TGTGCTAGCGCGCTGGGACTAGGGACAGATACGCAGTATTTT	CASALGLGTDTQYF	TRBD2	TRBV12-5	TRBJ2-3	few
TGTGCCAGCAGTTCCGACCTAGGCTTCGGTGATGGCTACACCTTC	CASSSDLGFGDGYTF	-	TRBV27	TRBJ1-2	-
TGTGCCAGTAGAAGAGGGGGCGTCTCCTATAATTCACCCCTCCACTTT	CASRRGGVSYNSPLHF	TRBD1	TRBV19	TRBJ1-6	few
TGCGCCAGCAGCACCGACAGGCCGAATTCACCCCTCCACTTT	CASSTDRPNSPLHF	-	TRBV5-1	TRBJ1-6	-
TGTGCCACCAGCAGAGGCCTTGGACAGGGATCTGGAAACACCATATATTTT	CATSRGLGQGSGNTIYF	TRBD1	TRBV15	TRBJ1-3	-
TGTGCCAGCAGCTTAGAGGCTAGCGGGACGTACGAGCAGTACTTC	CASSLEASGTYEQYF	TRBD2	TRBV7-6	TRBJ2-7	-
TGTGCCATCAGTGAGTCGGGACAGGGTTATAATTCACCCCTCCACTTT	CAISESGQGYNSPLHF	TRBD1	TRBV10-3	TRBJ1-6	-
TGTGCCAGCAGCCTAGGGACGGCTAACTATGGCTACACCTTC	CASSLGTANYGYTF	-	TRBV3-1/TRBV3-2	TRBJ1-2	once
TGCGCCAGCAGCTTGTCCCCCGCGGGAGGAGGAGGTGAGACCCAGTACTTC	CASSLSPAGGGGETQYF	TRBD2	TRBV4-1	TRBJ2-5	-
TGTGCCAGCTCACCACCGTCCCCGCAGGGTGATAATGAAAAACTGTTTTTT	CASSPPSPQGDNEKLFF	-	TRBV18	TRBJ1-4	-
TGTGCCAGCAGCCCTCTTACATCGACAGATACGCAGTATTTT	CASSPLTSTDTQYF	-	TRBV7-8	TRBJ2-3	-
TGTGCCAGCAGCCCACGACAGAGCTCTGGAAACACCATATATTTT	CASSPRQSSGNTIYF	-	TRBV9	TRBJ1-3	-
TGTGCCAGCTCACACCGGGACAGTGGCAATCAGCCCCAGCATTTT	CASSHRDSGNQPQHF	TRBD1	TRBV18	TRBJ1-5	-
TGCGCCAGCAGCTTGGCCCCGGACGGTAACTATGGCTACACCTTC	CASSLAPDGNYGYTF	-	TRBV5-1	TRBJ1-2	-
TGCAGCGTCGGTGGCCCACCGGGACAGGGGTCTCTAGTCTATGGCTACACCTTC	CSVGGPPGQGSLVYGYTF	TRBD1	TRBV29-1	TRBJ1-2	-
TGTGCCAGCAGCTTGGGGCGGGAGAACTATGGCTACACCTTC	CASSLGRENYGYTF	-	TRBV5-6	TRBJ1-2	-
TGTGCCAGCGGGGGCAGGTATAATTCACCCCTCCACTTT	CASGGRYNSPLHF	-	TRBV2	TRBJ1-6	once
TGTGCCAGCAGTTTAGGTTCGAGCTCCTATAATTCACCCCTCCACTTT	CASSLGSSSYNSPLHF	-	TRBV28	TRBJ1-6	-
TGTGCCAGCAGCGTAGCACCAGGTTATAATTCACCCCTCCACTTT	CASSVAPGYNSPLHF	-	TRBV9	TRBJ1-6	few
TGCGCCAGCAGCTCCGGGGGTCCACCCACCTTC	CASSSGGPPTF	-	TRBV5-1	TRBJ1-2	-
TGCGCCAGCACCCGACAGATTAATCAGCCCCAGCATTTT	CASTRQINQPQHF	-	TRBV10-2	TRBJ1-5	-
TGTGCCAGCAGTCCCGAGGCGAGCGGGAGTACCTACGAGCAGTACTTC	CASSPEASGSTYEQYF	TRBD2	TRBV27	TRBJ2-7	many
TGTGCCTGGACCCGGGGATCTCTCTATGGCTACACCTTC	CAWTRGSLYGYTF	-	TRBV30	TRBJ1-2	-
TGTGCCAGCAGCTTGCTAGAGTATGGCTACACCTTC	CASSLLEYGYTF	-	TRBV5-6	TRBJ1-2	-
TGCGCCAGCAGTGAGTTTCCCCCTGCGGGGCCCTCCTACGAGCAGTACTTC	CASSEFPPAGPSYEQYF	-	TRBV10-2	TRBJ2-7	-
TGTGCCAGCAGTGTCCGGGTGTCAGCTTTCTTT	CASSVRVSAFF	-	TRBV6-4	TRBJ1-1	-
TGTGCCAGCAGCCAAGATAGGGGACAACAAGCTTTCTTT	CASSQDRGQQAFF	-	TRBV3-1/TRBV3-2	TRBJ1-1	-
TGTGCCAGCAGGTACACTGGCGATTCACCCCTCCACTTT	CASRYTGDSPLHF	-	TRBV7-9	TRBJ1-6	-
TGTGCCAGCAGTCTACCCGGACAGGAGGCTTTCTTT	CASSLPGQEAFF	TRBD1	TRBV28	TRBJ1-1	-
TGTGCCAGCAGTTTACCAGGTCACAATGAGCAGTTCTTC	CASSLPGHNEQFF	-	TRBV28	TRBJ2-1	once
TGTGCCAGCAGCCCCCGGGGGGGGCGGACTAGCCGGGGGCCCTACGAGCAGTACTTC	CASSPRGGRTSRGPYEQYF	TRBD2	TRBV7-2	TRBJ2-7	-
TGTGCCAGCAGCTCCCTGACAGGGGCCACTGAAGCTTTCTTT	CASSSLTGATEAFF	TRBD1	TRBV11-2	TRBJ1-1	-
TGTGCCAGCAGCTTGGGGCGGGAGGGCCGCACAGATACGCAGTATTTT	CASSLGREGRTDTQYF	TRBD2	TRBV5-4	TRBJ2-3	-
TGTGCCAGCAGCTATACCGGCGGGAATCAGCCCCAGCATTTT	CASSYTGGNQPQHF	-	TRBV9	TRBJ1-5	-
TGTGCCAGCACGGAGGCCAGCGAAAAACTGTTTTTT	CASTEASEKLFF	-	TRBV12-3/TRBV12-4	TRBJ1-4	-
TGTGCCAGCAGCTTAGATCGGGCGGGGGGCCTCGAAGAGCAGTTCTTC	CASSLDRAGGLEEQFF	TRBD2	TRBV11-2	TRBJ2-1	-
TGCGCCACCCCTTCGGCTCCTTGGGCCTACGAGCAGTACTTC	CATPSAPWAYEQYF	-	TRBV23-1	TRBJ2-7	-
TGTGCCAGCAGCCAAGGACAGGGGGTGGACACCGGGGAGCTGTTTTTT	CASSQGQGVDTGELFF	TRBD1	TRBV3-1/TRBV3-2	TRBJ2-2	-
TGTGCCAGCAGCTTAGGGGTGGGCGGAGAGACCCAGTACTTC	CASSLGVGGETQYF	-	TRBV11-1	TRBJ2-5	once
TGTGCCAGCAGCTCCCCGGTGAACACTGAAGCTTTCTTT	CASSSPVNTEAFF	-	TRBV7-2	TRBJ1-1	-